The entry below describes one TCR beta chain. Trimming pared 4 bases from V and 3 bases from J, leaving 10 bases between. CDR1 MNHEY and CDR2 SVGAGI come from the germline V gene. The CDR3 spans 14 residues. The data are from a study of blood T cell repertoires in COVID-19. Looking at the study overall: The study counted Cohort 3 donors as recovered given two negative PCRs, clearance, or symptom resolution. PBMCs, B-cell-depleted T cells, or T cells were the source of the cDNA or gDNA that made up the material.

The table came from immunoSEQ multiplex PCR; TCRdb's copy has only in-frame clones and leaves some out. Of approximately 250,000 clones listed, 88% were seen once; the top ten hold around 2%. Individuals aged about 18 to 90 years were recruited from roughly 22 US areas. The source of this sequence is a woman in her fifties or sixties in a cohort exposed to, infected with or recovered from COVID-19 (not recorded which). This chain connects TRBV6-5 to TRBJ2-4, with D perhaps TRBD1 (5 bases). Sequenced material: PBMCs or T cells enriched from blood (not recorded which). The chain's CDR3 is CASSSGRGKNIQYF. As DNA, the CDR3 is TGTGCCAGCAGTTCAGGGCGAGGCAAAAACATTCAGTACTTC.